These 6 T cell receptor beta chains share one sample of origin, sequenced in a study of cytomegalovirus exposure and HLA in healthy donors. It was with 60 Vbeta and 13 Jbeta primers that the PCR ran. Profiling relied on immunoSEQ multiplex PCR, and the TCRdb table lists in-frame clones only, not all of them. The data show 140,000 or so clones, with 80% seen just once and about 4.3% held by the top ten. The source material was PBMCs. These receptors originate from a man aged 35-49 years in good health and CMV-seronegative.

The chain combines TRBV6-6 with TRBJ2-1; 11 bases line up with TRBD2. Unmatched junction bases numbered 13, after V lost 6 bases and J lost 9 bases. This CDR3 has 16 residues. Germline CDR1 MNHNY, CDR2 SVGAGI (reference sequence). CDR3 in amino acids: CASSSSLAGGSFEQFF. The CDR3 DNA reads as TGTGCCAGCAGCTCGTCCCTAGCGGGGGGAAGTTTTGAGCAGTTCTTC.

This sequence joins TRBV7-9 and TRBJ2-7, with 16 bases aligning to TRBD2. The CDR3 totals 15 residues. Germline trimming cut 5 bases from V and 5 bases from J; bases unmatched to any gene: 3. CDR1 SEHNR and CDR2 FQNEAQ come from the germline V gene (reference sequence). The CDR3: CASSKGLAGGDEQYF. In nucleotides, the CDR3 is TGTGCCAGCAGCAAGGGACTAGCGGGGGGGGACGAGCAGTACTTC.

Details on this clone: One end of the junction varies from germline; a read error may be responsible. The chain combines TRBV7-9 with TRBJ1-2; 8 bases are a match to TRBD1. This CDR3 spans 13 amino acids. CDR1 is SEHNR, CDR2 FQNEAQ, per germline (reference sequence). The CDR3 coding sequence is TGTTCCAGCAGCTTGGCAGGGGGCGATGGCTACACCTTC. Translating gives CSSSLAGGDGYTF. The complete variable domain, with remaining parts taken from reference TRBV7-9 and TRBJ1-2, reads DTGVSQNPRHKITKRGQNVTFRCDPISEHNRLYWYRQTLGQGPEFLTYFQNEAQLEKSRLLSDRFSAERPKGSFSTLEIQRTEQGDSAMYLCSSSLAGGDGYTFGSGTRLTVV.

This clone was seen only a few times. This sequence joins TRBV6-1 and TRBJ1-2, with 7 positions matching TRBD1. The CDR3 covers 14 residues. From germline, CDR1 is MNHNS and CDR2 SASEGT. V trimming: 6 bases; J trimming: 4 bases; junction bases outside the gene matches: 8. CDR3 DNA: TGTGCCAGCAGGAGGGGACAGAATTTCTATGGCTACACCTTC. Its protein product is CASRRGQNFYGYTF.

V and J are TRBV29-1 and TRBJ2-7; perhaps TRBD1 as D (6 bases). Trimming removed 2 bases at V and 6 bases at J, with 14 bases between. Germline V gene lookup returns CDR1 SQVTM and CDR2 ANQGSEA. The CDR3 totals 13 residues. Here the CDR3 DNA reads TGCAGCGTTGAAACGCAGGGGCTGGGCGAGCAGTACTTC. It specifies CSVETQGLGEQYF.

For the CDR3, the DNA is TGTGCTAGTGGTTTGGTTAGGGGCGCGGCAGATACGCAGTATTTT. As protein: CASGLVRGAADTQYF. The chain recombines TRBV12-5 with TRBJ2-3; D possibly corresponds to TRBD1 (5 bases). This CDR3 is 15 amino acids long. CDR1 is LGHNT, CDR2 FRNRAP, per germline. The V gene lost 0 bases and the J gene lost 4 bases, with 11 bases spanning the gap.